A selection of T cell receptor beta chains follows, all from one sample in a study of cytomegalovirus exposure and HLA in healthy donors. The assay was immunoSEQ multiplex PCR, and TCRdb's table has in-frame clones only and misses some. The sample consists of roughly 100,000 clones, under 80% of them appearing once. Material for sequencing was PBMCs. Receptors originate from a woman in her thirties or forties in good health and CMV-seropositive. The CDR3 runs from the conserved cysteine through the conserved F or W. The order of the fields is D gene, clone size, V gene, J gene, CDR3 DNA, CDR3 protein. A D gene is named only where the DNA matches it firmly. Clone size is shown for a subset of rows, as once, few, many or a class of expanded clone.

D gene: TRBD2; clone size: .; V gene: TRBV7-9; J gene: TRBJ2-7; CDR3 DNA: TGTGCCAGCAGCCATCAGCGGGAGGGCCGGGACGAGCAGTACTTC; CDR3 protein: CASSHQREGRDEQYF
D gene: TRBD2; clone size: .; V gene: TRBV5-4; J gene: TRBJ2-7; CDR3 DNA: TGTGCCAGCAGCACCGTAGCGGGAGGGCCGCAGAGCGAGCAGTACTTC; CDR3 protein: CASSTVAGGPQSEQYF
D gene: .; clone size: .; V gene: TRBV5-6; J gene: TRBJ2-5; CDR3 DNA: TGTGCCAGCAGCTTGGGTGACAGAGAAGAGACCCAGTACTTC; CDR3 protein: CASSLGDREETQYF
D gene: .; clone size: few; V gene: TRBV27; J gene: TRBJ1-5; CDR3 DNA: TGTGCCAGCAGTTTTAGAGGTGGGGGGGTGGCTCAGCCCCAGCATTTT; CDR3 protein: CASSFRGGGVAQPQHF
D gene: .; clone size: .; V gene: TRBV28; J gene: TRBJ1-6; CDR3 DNA: TGTGCCAGCGTATCCGAGGTGATTTCACCCCTCCACTTT; CDR3 protein: CASVSEVISPLHF
D gene: TRBD1; clone size: once; V gene: TRBV13; J gene: TRBJ2-7; CDR3 DNA: TGTGCCAGCAGCTCGCGACAGGGAGTCATCCACGAGCAGTACTTC; CDR3 protein: CASSSRQGVIHEQYF
D gene: TRBD2; clone size: .; V gene: TRBV7-9; J gene: TRBJ2-5; CDR3 DNA: TGTGCCAGCAGCCCGTTAGCGGGAGTTAGGCAAGAGACCCAGTACTTC; CDR3 protein: CASSPLAGVRQETQYF
D gene: TRBD2; clone size: .; V gene: TRBV28; J gene: TRBJ2-1; CDR3 DNA: TGTGCCAGCAGCCCTAACGGGGGGTACAATGAGCAGTTCTTC; CDR3 protein: CASSPNGGYNEQFF
D gene: TRBD2; clone size: .; V gene: TRBV5-4; J gene: TRBJ2-1; CDR3 DNA: TGTGCCAGCAGCCGCTCTAGCGGGAGATGGTCCAATGAGCAGTTCTTC; CDR3 protein: CASSRSSGRWSNEQFF
D gene: .; clone size: .; V gene: TRBV7-2; J gene: TRBJ1-1; CDR3 DNA: TGTGCCAGCAGCGCAGGATTGAACACTGAAGCTTTCTTT; CDR3 protein: CASSAGLNTEAFF
D gene: TRBD1; clone size: .; V gene: TRBV7-3; J gene: TRBJ2-7; CDR3 DNA: TGTGCCAGCAGCTTACAAGGGACAGGGGGCTCCTACGAGCAGTACTTC; CDR3 protein: CASSLQGTGGSYEQYF
D gene: .; clone size: .; V gene: TRBV9; J gene: TRBJ2-7; CDR3 DNA: TGTGCCAGCAGCACCGGGGGGCAGGGGGAGCAGTACTTC; CDR3 protein: CASSTGGQGEQYF
D gene: TRBD1; clone size: .; V gene: TRBV29-1; J gene: TRBJ1-4; CDR3 DNA: TGCAGCGTTGTCCTAGGGGGCATCCCTAATGAAAAACTGTTTTTT; CDR3 protein: CSVVLGGIPNEKLFF
D gene: TRBD1; clone size: .; V gene: TRBV7-8; J gene: TRBJ2-2; CDR3 DNA: TGTGCCAGCAGCCTCACGGACAGGGATCAGATCGGGGAGCTGTTTTTT; CDR3 protein: CASSLTDRDQIGELFF
D gene: .; clone size: .; V gene: TRBV5-1; J gene: TRBJ2-1; CDR3 DNA: TGCGCCAGCAGCTTAGCGGAACTCTCCTACAATGAGCAGTTCTTC; CDR3 protein: CASSLAELSYNEQFF
D gene: .; clone size: few; V gene: TRBV28; J gene: TRBJ2-7; CDR3 DNA: TGTGCCAGCAGATACAGCCACGAGCAGTACTTC; CDR3 protein: CASRYSHEQYF
D gene: TRBD1; clone size: .; V gene: TRBV7-2; J gene: TRBJ2-7; CDR3 DNA: TGTGCCAGCAGCCAGACAGGGGGCCTCTACGAGCAGTACTTC; CDR3 protein: CASSQTGGLYEQYF
D gene: TRBD2; clone size: .; V gene: TRBV28; J gene: TRBJ2-2; CDR3 DNA: TGTGCCAGCAGTTTACCACCGACTAGCGGGAGCTGGAACACCGGGGAGCTGTTTTTT; CDR3 protein: CASSLPPTSGSWNTGELFF
D gene: TRBD1; clone size: .; V gene: TRBV5-1; J gene: TRBJ2-7; CDR3 DNA: TGCGCCAGCAGCTTGGGACAGGGCGACGAGCAGTACTTC; CDR3 protein: CASSLGQGDEQYF
D gene: .; clone size: .; V gene: TRBV28; J gene: TRBJ1-4; CDR3 DNA: TGTGCCAGCGCCCCCCGACCCGCCGGGGAACTGTTTTTT; CDR3 protein: CASAPRPAGELFF
D gene: .; clone size: .; V gene: TRBV4-1; J gene: TRBJ2-7; CDR3 DNA: TGCGCCAGCAGCCAAGATCGGGGCATTAACAGGGTCCACGAGCAGTACTTC; CDR3 protein: CASSQDRGINRVHEQYF
D gene: .; clone size: .; V gene: TRBV5-6; J gene: TRBJ2-5; CDR3 DNA: TGTGCCAGCAGCTTGGTGTGGAGTCGGGAGACCCAGTACTTC; CDR3 protein: CASSLVWSRETQYF